The 30 T cell receptor beta chains listed next were all sequenced from one sample in a study of shared clonotypes between healthy human individuals. Method: immunoSEQ multiplex PCR; TCRdb's copy keeps in-frame clones and lacks some. The sample carries fewer than 600,000 clones, roughly three quarters recorded once. Sample: PBMCs. These receptors were taken from a woman aged 35 to 49 in good health. Some clones in this sample may be carry-over from other donors' samples.

This sequence joins TRBV5-1 and TRBJ1-1; D uncertain. Trimming left V 4 bases short and J 9 bases short, with 16 bases between. CDR1 is SGHRS, CDR2 YFSETQ, per germline. The CDR3 sequence is 13 residues long. The CDR3 DNA reads TGCGCCAGCAGCGCAGGTGGCGGTCCCCAAGCTTTCTTT. It yields the protein CASSAGGGPQAFF.

The chain links TRBV27 to TRBJ1-1; D is possibly TRBD1 (6 bases). V was clipped by 5 bases and J by 4 bases, with 11 bases between them. From germline, CDR1 is MNHEY and CDR2 SMNVEV (reference sequence). This CDR3 region has 13 residues. The chain's CDR3 is CASSQYRATEAFF. In DNA, the CDR3 is TGTGCCAGCAGTCAATACAGGGCCACTGAAGCTTTCTTT.

This chain uses TRBV30 with TRBJ1-6; no clear D. Trimming removed 3 bases from V and 6 bases from J, with 9 bases in between. The CDR3 is made up of 13 amino acids. Germline assignment: CDR1 GTSNPN and CDR2 SVGIG (reference sequence). Here the CDR3 DNA reads TGTGCCTGGAGCAGAGATCTTAATTCACCCCTCCACTTT. This encodes CAWSRDLNSPLHF.

This clone was observed a handful of times. V and J are TRBV5-6 and TRBJ2-2, with 11 positions matching TRBD2. Germline CDR1 is SGHDT and CDR2 is YYEEEE. The J segment lost 9 bases and the V segment lost 4 bases, leaving 11 bases of the junction unmatched. This CDR3 is 16 amino acids long. This CDR3 is CASSLYSGRGTRELFF. The CDR3 DNA reads TGTGCCAGCAGCCTGTATAGCGGGAGGGGTACCAGGGAGCTGTTTTTT.

The rearrangement links TRBV21-1 to TRBJ2-5; the D call of TRBD2 is as the table states it, not checked on the DNA. TRBV21-1 is classified as a pseudogene. There are 13 residues in the CDR3. CDR3 DNA: TGTGCCAGCAGCAATTTCCGGGGGGAGACCCAGTACTTC. It specifies CASSNFRGETQYF.

This sequence joins TRBV15 and TRBJ2-5; D not certain. V gave up 1 base and J gave up 3 bases, with 6 bases separating them. Germline V CDR1 and CDR2: LNHNV, YYDKDF (reference sequence). The CDR3 covers 13 residues. The CDR3 DNA follows: TGTGCCACCAGCAGAGGTTGGGAAGAGACCCAGTACTTC. Amino acid sequence: CATSRGWEETQYF.

The CDR3: CASSLRWGNQPQHF. The CDR3 bases are TGTGCCAGCAGCTTAAGGTGGGGTAATCAGCCCCAGCATTTT. The chain recombines TRBV7-3 with TRBJ1-5; no clear D. The germline V gene has CDR1 SGHTA and CDR2 FQGTGA. The CDR3 has 14 amino acids. V was trimmed by 1 base and J by 4 bases, leaving 8 bases between them.

In its sample, this clone was seen a few times. Here the CDR3 DNA reads TGTGCCAGCAGCGTAGCTACGGGGGCGAGCTCCTACGAGCAGTACTTC. Translating it yields CASSVATGASSYEQYF. The chain carries TRBV9 and TRBJ2-7; D possibly matches TRBD1 or TRBD2 (6 bases each). Trimming shortened V by 0 bases and J by 0 bases, and 13 bases separated the two germline ends. The germline V gene encodes CDR1 SGDLS and CDR2 YYNGEE. The CDR3 is 16 residues long.

The V gene is TRBV5-1, the J gene TRBJ1-4; D is unclear. V was shortened by 3 bases and J by 8 bases, with 14 bases between the two germline ends. The CDR3 length is 14 residues. Germline V CDR1 and CDR2: SGHRS, YFSETQ. CDR3 region: CASSSGLGGEKLFF. The CDR3 DNA follows: TGCGCCAGCAGCTCCGGCCTAGGAGGAGAAAAACTGTTTTTT. The entire variable domain, with the rest obtained from reference TRBV5-1 and TRBJ1-4, is as follows: KAGVTQTPRYLIKTRGQQVTLSCSPISGHRSVSWYQQTPGQGLQFLFEYFSETQRNKGNFPGRFSGRQFSNSRSEMNVSTLELGDSALYLCASSSGLGGEKLFFGSGTQLSVL.

CDR3: CASSAGGGFRNSPLHF. In DNA form, the CDR3 reads TGTGCCAGCAGCGCAGGGGGCGGGTTTCGTAATTCACCCCTCCACTTT. V usage is TRBV9 and J usage is TRBJ1-6, with TRBD1 matching 8 bases. Germline CDR1 SGDLS, CDR2 YYNGEE. Trimming at V came to 3 bases and at J to 6 bases, leaving 8 bases not matched to a gene. The CDR3 is made up of 16 amino acids.

The chain joins TRBV28 to TRBJ1-2; weak D call: TRBD1 (6 bases). The CDR3 runs 14 residues. V shed 8 bases and J shed 6 bases, with 19 bases lying between them. Looked up from germline, CDR1 is MDHEN and CDR2 is SYDVKM. The CDR3 reads CASALAGVWDGYTF. The CDR3 DNA sequence: TGTGCCAGCGCCCTAGCAGGGGTCTGGGATGGCTACACCTTC.

This sequence joins TRBV13 and TRBJ2-5, with TRBD2 matching over 10 bases. Trimming cost V 5 bases and J 5 bases; bases outside gene matches: 8. The V gene's germline CDR1 is PRHDT and CDR2 FYEKMQ (reference sequence). CDR3 length: 15 residues. Here the CDR3 DNA reads TGTGCCAGCAGCATACAGCGGGAGGGCGCTGAGACCCAGTACTTC. Translated, it gives CASSIQREGAETQYF.

The V gene is TRBV15, the J gene TRBJ1-3; maybe TRBD1 (5 bases). This CDR3 is built from 15 residues. V was pared by 3 bases and J by 0 bases, with 9 bases between. CDR1 and CDR2 (germline): LNHNV, YYDKDF (reference sequence). CDR3 nucleotides: TGTGCCACCAGCAGGAGACAGAGCTCTGGAAACACCATATATTTT. Its translation is CATSRRQSSGNTIYF.

The table lists this clone with a few counts. This chain connects TRBV6-5 to TRBJ2-7; 7 nucleotides agree with TRBD2. Germline V gene data show CDR1 as MNHEY and CDR2 as SVGAGI. The CDR3 has 14 residues. Trimming cost V 6 bases and J 3 bases; bases outside gene matches: 8. The CDR3, as DNA: TGTGCCAGCAGAGGAGGGAGGGAAGACTACGAGCAGTACTTC. This encodes CASRGGREDYEQYF.

This clone was counted once. The chain carries TRBV28 and TRBJ2-1, with no clear D. The CDR3 covers 13 residues. CDR1 is MDHEN and CDR2 is SYDVKM in the germline V gene. Trimming removed 2 bases from V and 8 bases from J, with 10 bases in between. The CDR3 reads CASSLRLFYEQFF. As DNA, the CDR3 is TGTGCCAGCAGTTTACGGCTCTTCTATGAGCAGTTCTTC.

This clone was picked up a small number of times. The chain recombines TRBV28 with TRBJ2-3, with D perhaps TRBD1 (5 bases). This CDR3 contains 12 residues. CDR1 is MDHEN and CDR2 is SYDVKM in the germline V gene. Deletions cut 5 bases from V and 5 bases from J, with 8 bases between. The CDR3 sequence is CASSLTVDTQYF. The CDR3 region has the DNA TGTGCCAGCAGTCTGACAGTAGATACGCAGTATTTT. The variable domain in full, completed from reference TRBV28 and TRBJ2-3, reads DVKVTQSSRYLVKRTGEKVFLECVQDMDHENMFWYRQDPGLGLRLIYFSYDVKMKEKGDIPEGYSVSREKKERFSLILESASTNQTSMYLCASSLTVDTQYFGPGTRLTVL.

V gene TRBV5-4 combines with J gene TRBJ2-5; 7 bases fit TRBD2. This CDR3 is 15 amino acids long. Germline CDR1 is SGHNT and CDR2 is YYREEE (reference sequence). Losses at the gene ends were 2 bases for V and 3 bases for J; bases not matched to a gene: 7. The CDR3 here is CASSFGGSVKETQYF. The CDR3 bases are TGTGCCAGCAGCTTCGGCGGGAGCGTCAAAGAGACCCAGTACTTC.

CDR3 bases: TGTGCCAGCAACCAGGACAGGGGCCGCGTCGGGACCCAGTACTTC. Translating gives CASNQDRGRVGTQYF. The rearrangement joins TRBV6-1 to TRBJ2-5; 9 nucleotides align to TRBD1. The length of the CDR3 is 15 residues. V lost 7 bases, J lost 7 bases, and 13 bases stayed unmatched. From germline, CDR1 is MNHNS and CDR2 SASEGT.

This clone was observed a few times. J is TRBJ2-1 and V is TRBV29-1; a weak D match, TRBD1 (5 bases). Trimming removed 4 bases from V and 12 bases from J, with 16 bases in between. In germline, CDR1 is SQVTM, CDR2 ANQGSEA. The CDR3 runs to 12 residues. The DNA of the CDR3 is TGCAGCGTTGGGTTTGGAGCCCAGGGGCAGTTCTTC. Encoded protein: CSVGFGAQGQFF.

The chain couples TRBV19 to TRBJ2-1; D is unclear. CDR3 size: 14 residues. The germline V and J ends were trimmed by 6 bases and 0 bases, with 9 bases remaining between them. Germline values: CDR1 LNHDA, CDR2 SQIVND (reference sequence). CDR3 coding DNA: TGTGCCAGTAGGGGCTTGGGCTCCTACAATGAGCAGTTCTTC. It translates to CASRGLGSYNEQFF.

The J gene is TRBJ2-1, the V gene TRBV9; tentative D call: TRBD1 (6 bases). Germline assignment: CDR1 SGDLS and CDR2 YYNGEE. The CDR3 covers 16 residues. V dropped 2 bases and J dropped 4 bases, with 16 bases sitting between them. The CDR3 nucleotides read TGTGCCAGCAGCGTGGTCGGGACAACCTTTTACAATGAGCAGTTCTTC. Encoded protein: CASSVVGTTFYNEQFF.

The chain employs TRBV7-6 and TRBJ2-5; D unresolved. This CDR3 is built from 15 residues. CDR1 SGHVS and CDR2 FNYEAQ come from the germline V gene. V was cut by 1 base and J by 1 base, with 10 bases left in between. CDR3 sequence (DNA): TGTGCCAGCAGCTTAGATCAGGCGTCCCAAGAGACCCAGTACTTC. It encodes CASSLDQASQETQYF.

V and J are TRBV5-6 and TRBJ2-1, with D possibly TRBD2 on 6 matching bases. This CDR3 is built from 13 residues. Germline V gene sequence: CDR1 SGHDT, CDR2 YYEEEE. V lost 2 bases and J lost 10, with 13 bases in between. The CDR3 loop is CASSLPHGGEQFF. DNA for the CDR3: TGTGCCAGCAGCTTACCTCATGGAGGGGAGCAGTTCTTC.

This clone came up once. J is TRBJ2-5 and V is TRBV5-6; D gene unclear. V lost 0 bases and J lost 0, with 9 bases in between. This CDR3 contains 15 residues. Germline-derived CDR1 and CDR2 are SGHDT and YYEEEE. The CDR3 reads CASSLGSGNQETQYF. For the CDR3, the DNA is TGTGCCAGCAGCTTGGGCTCTGGGAACCAAGAGACCCAGTACTTC.

This chain links TRBV19 with TRBJ1-2, with a possible D match to TRBD1 (5 bases). Germline CDR1 LNHDA, CDR2 SQIVND (reference sequence). The V end was cut by 4 bases, the J end by 2 bases, with 5 bases between. The CDR3 runs to 12 residues. The DNA for the CDR3 is TGTGCCAGTAGTAGGGGGAACTATGGCTACACCTTC. Translating it yields CASSRGNYGYTF.

This clone occurred many times. The CDR3 sequence: CASSPPGAPTYEQYF. The CDR3 nucleotides read TGTGCCAGCTCACCACCGGGGGCCCCGACCTACGAGCAGTACTTC. The chain carries TRBV18 and TRBJ2-7, with D possibly being TRBD1 (6 bases). This CDR3 is built from 15 residues. CDR1 and CDR2 from the germline V gene are KGHSH and LQKENI. The V and J ends lost 0 bases and 2 bases respectively, with 11 bases between them. Supplemented by reference TRBV18 and TRBJ2-7, the full variable domain reads NAGVMQNPRHLVRRRGQEARLRCSPMKGHSHVYWYRQLPEEGLKFMVYLQKENIIDESGMPKERFSAEFPKEGPSILRIQQVVRGDSAAYFCASSPPGAPTYEQYFGPGTRLTVT.

The CDR3 loop reads CASSLGGGARYEQYF. CDR3 nucleotide sequence: TGTGCCAGCAGCTTAGGCGGGGGGGCCCGTTACGAGCAGTACTTC. The chain is built from TRBV11-3 and TRBJ2-7, with 9 bases that match TRBD2. The V gene end was trimmed by 1 base and the J gene end by 4 bases; junction bases not matched to a gene: 5. This CDR3 is built from 15 residues. Germline V gives CDR1 SGHNT, CDR2 YENEEA.

The chain recombines TRBV19 with TRBJ1-5; D call uncertain. Germline lookup yields CDR1 LNHDA and CDR2 SQIVND (reference sequence). CDR3 length: 14 amino acids. The V end lost 10 bases, the J end lost 0 bases, and 13 bases lay between the germline ends. DNA of the CDR3: TGTGCCACTCAAGGGAGAATTAGCAATCAGCCCCAGCATTTT. It yields the protein CATQGRISNQPQHF. The full variable domain, in which reference TRBV19 and TRBJ1-5 provide the parts outside the CDR3, is DGGITQSPKYLFRKEGQNVTLSCEQNLNHDAMYWYRQDPGQGLRLIYYSQIVNDFQKGDIAEGYSVSREKKESFPLTVTSAQKNPTAFYLCATQGRISNQPQHFGDGTRLSIL.

The chain combines TRBV10-3 with TRBJ2-7; 8 nucleotides align to TRBD1. CDR3 length equals 13 residues. J gave up 4 bases and V 11 bases, and 10 bases lay outside the gene matches. Germline V lookup: CDR1 ENHRY, CDR2 SYGVKD. The CDR3 DNA is TGTGCCCACTACTGGACAGGGTCGTACGAGCAGTACTTC. Its protein product is CAHYWTGSYEQYF.

This chain links TRBV19 with TRBJ1-1; D is possibly TRBD1 (5 bases). This CDR3 region has 12 residues. CDR1 and CDR2 from the germline V gene are LNHDA and SQIVND (reference sequence). V was cut by 2 bases and J by 9 bases, with 10 bases left in between. CDR3 in DNA: TGTGCCAGTAGTATAAGGAAGGGACAAGCTTTCTTT. Translated: CASSIRKGQAFF.